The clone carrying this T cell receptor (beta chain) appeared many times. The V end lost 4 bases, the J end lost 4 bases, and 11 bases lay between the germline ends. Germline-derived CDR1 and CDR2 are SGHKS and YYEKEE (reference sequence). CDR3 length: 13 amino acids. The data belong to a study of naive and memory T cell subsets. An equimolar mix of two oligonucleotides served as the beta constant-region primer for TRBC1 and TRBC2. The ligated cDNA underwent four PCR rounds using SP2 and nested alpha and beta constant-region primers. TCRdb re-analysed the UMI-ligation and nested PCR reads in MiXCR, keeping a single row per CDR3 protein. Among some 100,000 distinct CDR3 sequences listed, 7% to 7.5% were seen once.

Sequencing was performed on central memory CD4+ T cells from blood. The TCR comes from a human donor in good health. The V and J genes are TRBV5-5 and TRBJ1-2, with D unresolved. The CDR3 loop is CASSTTQVYGYTF. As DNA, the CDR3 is TGTGCCAGCAGCACAACGCAGGTCTATGGCTACACCTTC. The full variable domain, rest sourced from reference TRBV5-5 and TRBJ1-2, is DAGVTQSPTHLIKTRGQQVTLRCSPISGHKSVSWYQQVLGQGPQFIFQYYEKEERGRGNFPDRFSARQFPNYSSELNVNALLLGDSALYLCASSTTQVYGYTFGSGTRLTVV.